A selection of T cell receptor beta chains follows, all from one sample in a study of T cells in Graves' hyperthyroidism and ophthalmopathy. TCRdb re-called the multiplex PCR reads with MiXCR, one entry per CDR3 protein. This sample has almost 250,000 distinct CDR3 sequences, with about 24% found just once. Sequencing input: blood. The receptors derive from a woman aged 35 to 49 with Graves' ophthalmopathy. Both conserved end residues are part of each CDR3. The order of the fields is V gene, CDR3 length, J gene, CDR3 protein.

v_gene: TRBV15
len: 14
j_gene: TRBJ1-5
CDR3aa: CATSLWGIGQPQHF

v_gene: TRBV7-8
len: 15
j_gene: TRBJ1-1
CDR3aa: CASSLVPGTGARAFF

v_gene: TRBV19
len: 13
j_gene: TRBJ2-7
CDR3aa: CASSRTGAIEQYF

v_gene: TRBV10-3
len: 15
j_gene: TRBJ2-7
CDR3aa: CAISDASGVSYEQYF

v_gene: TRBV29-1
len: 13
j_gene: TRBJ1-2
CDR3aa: CSVEPDSVNGYTF

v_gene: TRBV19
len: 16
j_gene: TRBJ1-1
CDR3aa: CASTLGTGGAGTEAFF

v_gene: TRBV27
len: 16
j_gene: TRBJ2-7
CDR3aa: CASSSFGDSSSYEQYF

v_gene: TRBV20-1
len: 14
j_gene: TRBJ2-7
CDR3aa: CSAQRTGVIGEQYF

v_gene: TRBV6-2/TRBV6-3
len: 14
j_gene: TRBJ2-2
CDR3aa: CASRDWRATGELFF

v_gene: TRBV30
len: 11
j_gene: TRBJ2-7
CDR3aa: CACAVNYEQYF

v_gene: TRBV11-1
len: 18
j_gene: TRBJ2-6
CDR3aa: CASSGRTTGSSGANVLTF

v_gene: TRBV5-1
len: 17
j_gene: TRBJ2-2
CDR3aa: CASSFISLAGGTGELFF

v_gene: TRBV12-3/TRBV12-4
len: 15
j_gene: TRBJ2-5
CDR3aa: CASMRRDTGSETQYF

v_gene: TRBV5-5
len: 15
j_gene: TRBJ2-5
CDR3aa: CASSLVSGGLETQYF

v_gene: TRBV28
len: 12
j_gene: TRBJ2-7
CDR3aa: CASSIGGAEQYF

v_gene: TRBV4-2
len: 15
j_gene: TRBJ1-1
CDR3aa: CASSQAGRRDTEAFF

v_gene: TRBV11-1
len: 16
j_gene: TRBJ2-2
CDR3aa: CASSLGVRANTGELFF

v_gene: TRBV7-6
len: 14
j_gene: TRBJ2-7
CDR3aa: CASSLLAASYEQYF

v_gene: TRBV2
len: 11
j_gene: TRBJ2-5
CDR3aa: CATGEYPTQYF

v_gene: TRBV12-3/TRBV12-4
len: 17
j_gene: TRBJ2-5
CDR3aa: CASSLGGTSGRGETQYF

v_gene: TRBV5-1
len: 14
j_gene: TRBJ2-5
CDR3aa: CASTRGATGETQYF

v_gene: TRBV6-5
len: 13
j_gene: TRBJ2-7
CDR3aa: CASSYYRAGEQYF